The rows below give T cell receptor beta chains drawn from one sample of a study of early T cells in non-severe SARS-CoV-2 infection. TCRdb redid the calling of the 5' RACE reads with MiXCR, one entry per CDR3 protein. Among more than 25,000 distinct CDR3 sequences listed, around 5.9% were seen once. The source material was whole blood. These receptors were collected from an adult who was a healthcare worker with PCR-confirmed SARS-CoV-2 infection or an uninfected control (not recorded which). CDR3s include the opening cysteine and the closing phenylalanine or tryptophan. A D gene is named only where the DNA matches it firmly. Not every row has a clone size; where given, it reads once, few, many or a size class.

d_call | j_call | v_call | cdr3_length | clone_size | cdr3_nt | cdr3_aa
- | TRBJ2-7 | TRBV5-5 | 11 | - | TGTGCCAGCAGCTTTCTGGACGAGCAGTACTTC | CASSFLDEQYF
- | TRBJ1-4 | TRBV18 | 14 | few | TGTGCCAGCTCACCGGGGGAAAGTTGGGAAAAACTGTTTTTT | CASSPGESWEKLFF
TRBD1 | TRBJ2-1 | TRBV12-3/TRBV12-4 | 13 | many | TGTGCCAGCAGCAGGGGACAGCACAATGAGCAGTTCTTC | CASSRGQHNEQFF
TRBD1 | TRBJ2-1 | TRBV15 | 16 | - | TGTGCCACCAGCAGAGACCCGGGACAGATCTACAATGAGCAGTTCTTC | CATSRDPGQIYNEQFF
- | TRBJ2-3 | TRBV5-1 | 16 | many | TGCGCCAGCAGCTTGGATCTGGGAATCGGCACAGATACGCAGTATTTT | CASSLDLGIGTDTQYF
- | TRBJ2-4 | TRBV20-1 | 14 | few | TGCAGCCTGACTAGGGGATTAGCCAAAAACATTCAGTACTTC | CSLTRGLAKNIQYF
TRBD1 | TRBJ1-2 | TRBV6-2/TRBV6-3 | 15 | - | TGTGCCAGCGGGGACAGGAGAGGGAACAACTATGGCTACACCTTC | CASGDRRGNNYGYTF
TRBD2 | TRBJ2-1 | TRBV11-2 | 14 | many | TGTGCCAGCACCTGGACTAGGGAACTTAATGAGCAGTTCTTC | CASTWTRELNEQFF
- | TRBJ1-1 | TRBV29-1 | 15 | few | TGCAGCGTTGTTTGGTTTCCATCCAGGAACACTGAAGCTTTCTTT | CSVVWFPSRNTEAFF
TRBD1 | TRBJ2-4 | TRBV7-2 | 14 | many | TGTGCCAGCAGCCTAAGGACAGGGACAAACATTCAGTACTTC | CASSLRTGTNIQYF
TRBD1 | TRBJ2-1 | TRBV7-3 | 14 | many | TGTGCCAGCAGCTTATTGACAGGGCCACATGAGCAGTTCTTC | CASSLLTGPHEQFF
- | TRBJ1-2 | TRBV15 | 13 | many | TGTGCCACCAGCGGGTGGGCGGCTGGTGGCTACACCTTC | CATSGWAAGGYTF
TRBD1 | TRBJ1-1 | TRBV5-6 | 15 | - | TGTGCCAGCAGCCGGGCAGGGGGCGTGAACACTGAAGCTTTCTTT | CASSRAGGVNTEAFF
TRBD1 | TRBJ2-7 | TRBV3-1 | 15 | many | TGTGCCAGCAGCCAAGATCGGACAGGGAGGTACGAGCAGTACTTC | CASSQDRTGRYEQYF
TRBD1 | TRBJ2-1 | TRBV10-3 | 15 | many | TGTGCCATCAGTGTCGGGACAGACCCCTACAATGAGCAGTTCTTC | CAISVGTDPYNEQFF
TRBD1 | TRBJ2-7 | TRBV2 | 14 | many | TGTGCCAGCAGCGATAGGGGGCCCACCTACGAGCAGTACTTC | CASSDRGPTYEQYF
- | TRBJ2-5 | TRBV28 | 16 | many | TGTGCCAGCACCAATCGGGCAGGGGATTTTTTCGAGACCCAGTACTTC | CASTNRAGDFFETQYF
TRBD1 | TRBJ2-2 | TRBV30 | 16 | many | TGTGCCTGGAGTTTACGACAGGGGACGAACACCGGGGAGCTGTTTTTT | CAWSLRQGTNTGELFF
- | TRBJ2-3 | TRBV5-1 | 14 | many | TGCGCCAGCACCCCGGGACAAAGCACAGATACGCAGTATTTT | CASTPGQSTDTQYF
TRBD1 | TRBJ2-7 | TRBV19 | 16 | many | TGTGCCAGTAGTATTGTAGGCGGACAGGGCCTCTACGAGCAGTACTTC | CASSIVGGQGLYEQYF
- | TRBJ2-1 | TRBV20-1 | 12 | many | TGCAGTGCTCCCGGTCAGAGAAATGAGCAGTTCTTC | CSAPGQRNEQFF
TRBD2 | TRBJ2-7 | TRBV7-9 | 15 | - | TGTGCCAGCAGCTTAGCGGCTAGCGGCTCCTACGAGCAGTACTTC | CASSLAASGSYEQYF